The 32 T cell receptor beta chains given below trace back to one sample, sequenced in a study of regulatory T cells in long-lasting Graves disease. Arm-PCR of CDR3 regions with iRepertoire HTBI primers generated TCR beta libraries. Each CDR3 protein is one row after TCRdb ran MiXCR on the multiplex PCR reads. Of 400,000 to 650,000 distinct CDR3 sequences listed, about 16% were seen once; the top ten hold just under 25%. As for time point: newly diagnosed GD, antithyroid drugs for less than 3 months. Scientists built the TCR library using RNA that was extracted from PBMCs. This sample was also put to use in a study of T cells in Graves' hyperthyroidism and ophthalmopathy.

Sample: peripheral blood mononuclear cells (PBMCs), taken at new diagnosis, from a patient treated with antithyroid drugs. The source is a woman aged 35-60 years with Graves disease.

A single count supports this clonotype. J is TRBJ1-5 and V is TRBV19; 8 bases fit TRBD1. This CDR3 comprises 17 residues. Per germline, CDR1 LNHDA and CDR2 SQIVND (reference sequence). Trimming removed 5 bases from V and 0 bases from J; junction bases left unmatched: 9. The CDR3 DNA reads as TGTGCCAGTAGTTTAAAAGGGACAGGTTATAGCAATCAGCCCCAGCATTTT. Its protein is CASSLKGTGYSNQPQHF.

The table lists this clonotype with many counts. The chain uses TRBV2 and TRBJ1-2, with D unclear. Trimming removed 10 bases at V and 1 base at J, with 19 bases between. Germline V lookup: CDR1 SNHLY, CDR2 FYNNEI. The CDR3 is 15 residues long. CDR3 residues: CAIDIKAPYNYGYTF. The DNA for the CDR3 is TGTGCCATCGATATAAAGGCGCCTTATAACTATGGCTACACCTTC.

This clonotype was detected ten times or more. The chain has TRBV2 and TRBJ1-5, with TRBD1 as a possible D gene (6 bases). Trimming cost V 2 bases and J 2 bases, with 7 bases left between them. This CDR3 spans 14 amino acids. Germline V lookup: CDR1 SNHLY, CDR2 FYNNEI. CDR3 in DNA: TGTGCCAGCAGTGAATCAGGGGGCAATCAGCCCCAGCATTTT. Its protein is CASSESGGNQPQHF.

The gene calls are TRBV20-1 and TRBJ1-6; no firm D call. Trimming stripped 6 bases from V and 13 bases from J, with 19 bases between. Looked up from germline, CDR1 is DFQATT and CDR2 is SNEGSKA (reference sequence). The CDR3 loop spans 13 amino acids. The CDR3 is CSAYDRDYLPLHF. Here the CDR3 DNA reads TGCAGTGCCTACGACCGAGATTATCTTCCCCTCCACTTT.

The chain joins TRBV5-4 to TRBJ1-1; D is possibly TRBD1 (6 bases). CDR3 size: 14 residues. Between the trimmed V and J ends, which lost 0 bases and 4 bases, there was a span of 10 bases. Looked up from germline, CDR1 is SGHNT and CDR2 is YYREEE (reference sequence). The CDR3 protein is CASSLGQEGTEAFF. CDR3 coding DNA: TGTGCCAGCAGCTTGGGACAGGAGGGCACTGAAGCTTTCTTT.

This clonotype has a handful of counts. The chain links TRBV19 to TRBJ1-1; possible D gene TRBD1, 5 bases. Germline V CDR1 and CDR2: LNHDA, SQIVND (reference sequence). This CDR3 region has 14 residues. Trimming pared 9 bases from V and 4 bases from J, leaving 18 bases between. In nucleotides, the CDR3 is TGTGCCAGGGGGCGAGTAGGGTCACGCACTGAAGCTTTCTTT. It yields the protein CARGRVGSRTEAFF.

The chain joins TRBV7-2 to TRBJ2-2; the match to TRBD2 covers 7 bases. CDR1 is SGHTA, CDR2 FQGNSA, per germline. V gave up 1 base and J gave up 3 bases; unmatched junction bases: 14. This CDR3 comprises 19 residues. This CDR3 is CASSLVLRGLPGDTGELFF. CDR3 nucleotide sequence: TGTGCCAGCAGCTTAGTGTTGCGGGGGTTACCGGGGGACACCGGGGAGCTGTTTTTT.

V gene TRBV15 combines with J gene TRBJ2-3; perhaps TRBD2 as D (6 bases). Germline V gives CDR1 LNHNV, CDR2 YYDKDF (reference sequence). CDR3 length: 17 amino acids. V gave up 0 bases and J gave up 1 base, with 14 bases separating them. The CDR3 region is CATSRDGARRGTDTQYF. CDR3 nucleotides: TGTGCCACCAGCAGAGATGGCGCTAGGAGGGGCACAGATACGCAGTATTTT. The full variable domain, its missing parts supplied by reference TRBV15 and TRBJ2-3, is DAMVIQNPRYQVTQFGKPVTLSCSQTLNHNVMYWYQQKSSQAPKLLFHYYDKDFNNEADTPDNFQSRRPNTSFCFLDIRSPGLGDTAMYLCATSRDGARRGTDTQYFGPGTRLTVL.

The J gene is TRBJ2-1, the V gene TRBV19; 7 nucleotides match TRBD1. The DNA matches TRBJ2-5 better at its end, which makes the J call doubtful. The CDR3 is 16 residues long. Germline-derived CDR1 and CDR2 are LNHDA and SQIVND (reference sequence). The CDR3 reads CASSIDGRGTDGTQYF. The CDR3 nucleotides are TGTGCCAGTAGTATAGATGGCAGGGGGACAGATGGGACCCAGTACTTC.

This clonotype has at least ten counts. The rearrangement uses TRBV3-1 and TRBJ1-3; D gene unclear. Germline CDR1 reads LGHDT; CDR2 reads YNNKEL (reference sequence). The CDR3 spans 15 residues. The ends were cut back, 6 bases at V and 2 bases at J, with 14 bases in the middle. The DNA for the CDR3 is TGTGCCAGCAGTCTTGGTGGGTTACCTGGAAACACCATATATTTT. Encoded protein: CASSLGGLPGNTIYF. Combining the CDR3 with reference TRBV3-1 and TRBJ1-3 gives the whole variable domain DTAVSQTPKYLVTQMGNDKSIKCEQNLGHDTMYWYKQDSKKFLKIMFSYNNKELIINETVPNRFSPKSPDKAHLNLHINSLELGDSAVYFCASSLGGLPGNTIYFGEGSWLTVV.

There are a few counts of this clonotype. The chain is built from TRBV4-1 and TRBJ2-6, with 9 bases lining up with TRBD1. Losses at the gene ends were 3 bases for V and 0 bases for J; bases not matched to a gene: 6. CDR3 size: 18 residues. Germline V gives CDR1 MGHRA, CDR2 YSYEKL. The CDR3 DNA is TGCGCCAGCAGCCACTGGACAGGGGAGTTCTCTGGGGCCAACGTCCTGACTTTC. This gives the protein CASSHWTGEFSGANVLTF.

This clonotype was seen ten or more times. The V call is TRBV7-6, the J call TRBJ2-3; tentatively, D is TRBD1 or TRBD2 (5 bases each). V was clipped by 3 bases and J by 3 bases, with 13 bases between them. The V gene's germline CDR1 is SGHVS and CDR2 FNYEAQ. The CDR3 has 15 residues. DNA of the CDR3: TGTGCCAGCAGCTTCCCCCTGGGGGTAACAGATACGCAGTATTTT. Its protein is CASSFPLGVTDTQYF.

A note on this clonotype: A clone one base away is much larger, so this may be a read error. The chain couples TRBV12-3 or TRBV12-4 to TRBJ2-5; TRBD1 matches 7 bases. The CDR3 spans 16 residues. J lost 2 bases, V lost 2 bases, and 8 bases had no gene match. CDR3 amino acids: CASSLSGAGGQETQYF. As DNA, the CDR3 is TGTGCCAGCAGTTTATCTGGGGCAGGGGGTCAAGAGACCCAGTACTTC.

The table lists this clonotype with many counts. The chain employs TRBV18 and TRBJ2-7, with 11 bases fitting TRBD1. V shed 2 bases, J shed 7 bases, and the junction held 4 bases outside the gene matches. Germline CDR1 and CDR2: KGHSH and LQKENI. This CDR3 is 14 amino acids long. CDR3 residues: CASSPGQGALEQYF. The CDR3 coding sequence is TGTGCCAGCTCACCAGGACAGGGGGCCCTTGAGCAGTACTTC.

This clonotype appeared many times. The chain uses TRBV5-5 and TRBJ1-1; D gene unclear. From germline, CDR1 is SGHKS and CDR2 YYEKEE (reference sequence). Trimming left V 5 bases short and J 8 bases short, with 10 bases between. The CDR3 consists of 11 residues. In DNA form, the CDR3 reads TGTGCCAGCAGGTCCCTCCGGGAAGCTTTCTTT. This codes for CASRSLREAFF.

This clonotype was observed a few times. This chain connects TRBV2 to TRBJ1-3; TRBD1 might be the D (5 bases). Trimming left V 6 bases short and J 11 bases short, with 26 bases between. This CDR3 has 16 residues. Germline loops: CDR1 SNHLY, CDR2 FYNNEI. DNA for the CDR3: TGTGCCAGCAGCCCCCATGGGGCTATTCAAACACTCCCCATATATTTT. It specifies CASSPHGAIQTLPIYF.

The CDR3 spells CAISDSSDARSSYNSPLHF. CDR3 nucleotides: TGTGCCATCAGTGACTCCTCCGACGCCCGGAGCTCCTATAATTCACCCCTCCACTTT. The chain has TRBV10-3 and TRBJ1-6; D remains unclear. Germline CDR1 is ENHRY and CDR2 is SYGVKD. CDR3 size: 19 residues. Trimming cost V 3 bases and J 0 bases, with 18 bases left between them.

For this clonotype: Sequence at one end of the junction differs from germline and may be a read error. The chain uses TRBV27 and TRBJ1-6, with TRBD1 matching 7 bases. The length of the CDR3 is 13 residues. Germline CDR1 MNHEY, CDR2 SMNVEV (reference sequence). This chain's CDR3 is CVSSDRHNSPLHF. The CDR3 DNA follows: TGTGTCAGCTCGGACAGGCACAATTCACCCCTCCACTTT.

This clonotype was observed at least ten times. This chain joins TRBV7-9 and TRBJ1-1, with D hard to call. Germline-derived CDR1 and CDR2 are SEHNR and FQNEAQ (reference sequence). The CDR3 is 10 residues long. The V and J ends lost 1 base and 10 bases respectively, with 4 bases between them. Here the CDR3 DNA reads TGTGCCAGCAGCTTAGAGCGAGCTTTCTTT. This encodes CASSLERAFF.

V and J are TRBV25-1 and TRBJ2-1; 7 positions match TRBD2. The CDR3 length is 14 residues. Per germline, CDR1 MGHDK and CDR2 SYGVNS. With V trimmed by 4 bases and J by 9 bases, 9 bases remained unmatched. In DNA, the CDR3 is TGTGCCAGCAGTGGACTAGCCAGGTTTGGTGAGCAGTTCTTC. This sequence encodes CASSGLARFGEQFF.

This clonotype came up many times. The gene calls are TRBV2 and TRBJ1-1; TRBD1 is a possible D gene (6 bases). Germline V gives CDR1 SNHLY, CDR2 FYNNEI. The CDR3 is 11 residues long. CDR3 coding DNA: TGTTACTCCCAAGGGGGGACTGAAGCTTTCTTT. Its protein product is CYSQGGTEAFF. Together with reference TRBV2 and TRBJ1-1, the CDR3 gives the full variable domain: EPEVTQTPSHQVTQMGQEVILRCVPISNHLYFYWYRQILGQKVEFLVSFYNNEISEKSEIFDDQFSVERPDGSNFTLKIRSTKLEDSAMYFCYSQGGTEAFFGQGTRLTVV.

On this clonotype: Since a much larger clone is just one base distant, this may be a read error. V usage is TRBV3-1 and J usage is TRBJ1-2, with D perhaps matching TRBD1 (5 bases). The germline gives CDR1 LGHDT, CDR2 YNNKEL (reference sequence). The CDR3 contains 13 residues. CDR3 DNA sequence: TGTGCCGGCAGCCAGAGGGGCTCTTATGGCTACACCTTC. It specifies CAGSQRGSYGYTF.

This clonotype was seen more than once but under ten times. This rearrangement joins TRBV28 to TRBJ1-5; D possibly corresponds to TRBD1 (5 bases). Between the trimmed V and J ends, which lost 3 bases and 0 bases, there was a span of 24 bases. The CDR3 spans 20 residues. The germline V gene has CDR1 MDHEN and CDR2 SYDVKM. This CDR3 is CASSFYSYRDSFYSNQPQHF. The CDR3 nucleotides read TGTGCCAGCAGTTTCTACTCGTACCGGGACTCGTTCTATAGCAATCAGCCCCAGCATTTT.

This clonotype appeared many times. J is TRBJ2-3 and V is TRBV6-5, with TRBD2 identical over 8 bases. The CDR3 is 18 residues long. J was trimmed by 0 bases and V by 0 bases; bases with no gene match: 8. Looked up from germline, CDR1 is MNHEY and CDR2 is SVGAGI. The CDR3 reads CASSYSGTRAASTDTQYF. In DNA form, the CDR3 reads TGTGCCAGCAGTTACTCCGGGACTAGAGCCGCTAGCACAGATACGCAGTATTTT.

This clonotype occurred a few times. This chain uses TRBV5-4 with TRBJ1-2, with a tentative D call TRBD1 (6 bases). This CDR3 has 14 amino acids. Deletions cut 4 bases from V and 8 bases from J, with 18 bases between. CDR1 is SGHNT and CDR2 is YYREEE in the germline V gene (reference sequence). Here the CDR3 reads CASSQTGQSEGYTF. CDR3 coding DNA: TGTGCCAGCAGCCAAACAGGACAGTCGGAAGGCTACACCTTC.

This clonotype was observed a handful of times. The chain recombines TRBV5-6 with TRBJ1-5; possibly TRBD1 for D (5 bases). Trimming stripped 1 base from V and 2 bases from J, with 10 bases between. The CDR3 length is 15 residues. Germline CDR1 and CDR2: SGHDT and YYEEEE. The DNA for the CDR3 is TGTGCCAGCAGCTTGAGGCGGGGGGGCAATCAGCCCCAGCATTTT. This encodes CASSLRRGGNQPQHF.

V gene TRBV4-1 combines with J gene TRBJ1-3; a weak D match, TRBD1 (5 bases). The CDR3 runs 16 residues. V shed 0 bases and J shed 2 bases, with 11 bases lying between them. Germline V gene sequence: CDR1 MGHRA, CDR2 YSYEKL. The CDR3 loop reads CASSQEGRVAGNTIYF. CDR3 sequence (DNA): TGCGCCAGCAGCCAAGAGGGCAGGGTGGCTGGAAACACCATATATTTT.

This clonotype was seen repeatedly, ten times or more. The chain has TRBV12-3 or TRBV12-4 and TRBJ2-1, with 8 bases fitting TRBD2. V lost 6 bases to trimming and J lost 7 bases; unmatched junction nucleotides: 11. The CDR3 contains 15 residues. CDR3 sequence reads: CASSLISGGANEQFF. The CDR3 coding sequence is TGTGCCAGCAGCCTAATCTCCGGGGGGGCAAATGAGCAGTTCTTC.

The chain uses TRBV11-2 and TRBJ2-2, with 11 bases aligning to TRBD2. In germline, CDR1 is SGHAT, CDR2 FQNNGV. The CDR3 is made up of 17 amino acids. Trimming removed 5 bases from V and 5 bases from J; junction bases left unmatched: 10. CDR3 nucleotides: TGTGCCAGCAGCCGGGTGGGGACTAGCGGACCTACCGGGGAGCTGTTTTTT. It translates to CASSRVGTSGPTGELFF.

V usage is TRBV7-9 and J usage is TRBJ2-1, with 13 bases that match TRBD2. The CDR3 is 21 amino acids. The J segment lost 4 bases and the V segment lost 5 bases, leaving 20 bases of the junction unmatched. CDR1 is SEHNR and CDR2 is FQNEAQ in the germline V gene (reference sequence). CDR3 protein: CASSHPRTSGGPGTFYNEQFF. The CDR3 nucleotides read TGTGCCAGCAGCCACCCTAGGACTAGCGGGGGACCAGGTACCTTTTACAATGAGCAGTTCTTC.

The sample holds many counts of this clonotype. This chain uses TRBV12-5 with TRBJ2-3, with 9 bases identical to TRBD2. CDR3 length: 17 residues. J gave up 4 bases and V 7 bases, and 15 bases lay outside the gene matches. CDR1 and CDR2 (germline): LGHNT, FRNRAP. The CDR3 nucleotides are TGTGCTAGTGTCCTGGTACTAGGCGGGGGGGCTGCAGATACGCAGTATTTT. It encodes CASVLVLGGGAADTQYF. Variable domain in full (rest from reference TRBV12-5 and TRBJ2-3): DARVTQTPRHKVTEMGQEVTMRCQPILGHNTVFWYRQTMMQGLELLAYFRNRAPLDDSGMPKDRFSAEMPDATLATLKIQPSEPRDSAVYFCASVLVLGGGAADTQYFGPGTRLTVL.

This clonotype was seen at least ten times. CDR3 sequence (DNA): TGTGCCAGCAGGCTCGGACAGGGGGACACCGGGGAGCTGTTTTTT. Protein product: CASRLGQGDTGELFF. The chain couples TRBV2 to TRBJ2-2, with 10 bases fitting TRBD1. The germline gives CDR1 SNHLY, CDR2 FYNNEI. The CDR3 contains 15 residues. The ends lost 6 bases at V and 3 bases at J; junction bases unmatched: 4.